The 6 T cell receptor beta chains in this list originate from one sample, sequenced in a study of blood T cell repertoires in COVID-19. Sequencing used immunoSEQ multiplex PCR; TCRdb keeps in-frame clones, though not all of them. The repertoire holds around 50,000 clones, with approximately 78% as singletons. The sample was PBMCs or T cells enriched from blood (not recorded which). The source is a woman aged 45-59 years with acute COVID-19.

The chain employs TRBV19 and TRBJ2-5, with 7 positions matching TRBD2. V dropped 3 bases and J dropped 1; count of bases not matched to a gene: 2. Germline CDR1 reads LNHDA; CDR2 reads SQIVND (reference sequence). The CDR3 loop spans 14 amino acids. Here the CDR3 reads CASSIGLGQETQYF. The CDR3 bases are TGTGCCAGTAGTATTGGACTAGGCCAAGAGACCCAGTACTTC.

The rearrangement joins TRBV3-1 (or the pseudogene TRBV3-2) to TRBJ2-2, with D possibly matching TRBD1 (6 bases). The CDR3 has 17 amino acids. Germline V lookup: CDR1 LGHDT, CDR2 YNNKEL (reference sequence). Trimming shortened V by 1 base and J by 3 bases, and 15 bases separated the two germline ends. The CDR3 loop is CASSQVTGTTDTGELFF. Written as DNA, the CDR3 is TGTGCCAGCAGCCAAGTTACAGGGACGACGGACACCGGGGAGCTGTTTTTT.

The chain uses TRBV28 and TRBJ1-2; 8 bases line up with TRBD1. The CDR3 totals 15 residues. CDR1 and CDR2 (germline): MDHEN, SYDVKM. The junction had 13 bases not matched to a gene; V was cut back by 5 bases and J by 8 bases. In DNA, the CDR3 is TGTGCCAGCAGTCCACGGACAGGGAAGGCAGGAGGCTACACCTTC. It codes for CASSPRTGKAGGYTF.

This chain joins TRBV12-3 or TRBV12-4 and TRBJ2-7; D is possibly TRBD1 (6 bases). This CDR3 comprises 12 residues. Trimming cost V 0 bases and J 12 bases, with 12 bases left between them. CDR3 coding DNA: TGTGCCAGCAGTTTAGCGACAGGTATTATGTACTTC. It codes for CASSLATGIMYF.

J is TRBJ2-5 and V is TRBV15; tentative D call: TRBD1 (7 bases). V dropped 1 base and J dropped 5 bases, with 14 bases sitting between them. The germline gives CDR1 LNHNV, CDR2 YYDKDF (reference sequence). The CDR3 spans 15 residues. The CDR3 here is CATSRGGGGGETQYF. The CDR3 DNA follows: TGTGCCACCAGCAGAGGCGGAGGGGGCGGGGAGACCCAGTACTTC.

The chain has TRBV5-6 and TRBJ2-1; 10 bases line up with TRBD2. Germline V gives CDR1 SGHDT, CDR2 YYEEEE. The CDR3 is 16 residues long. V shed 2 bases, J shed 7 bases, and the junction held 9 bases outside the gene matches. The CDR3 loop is CASSFPQRGGSNEQFF. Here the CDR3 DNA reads TGTGCCAGCAGCTTCCCTCAGCGGGGGGGTAGTAATGAGCAGTTCTTC.